What follows is one T cell receptor (beta chain) and its context. Its antigen is unknown. Germline values: CDR1 ENHRY, CDR2 SYGVKD. This CDR3 spans 15 amino acids. V was clipped by 7 bases and J by 4 bases, with 18 bases between them. Measured with immunoSEQ multiplex PCR; TCRdb has only the in-frame clones, and not every one. The data contain tens of thousands of clones, about 90% of them singletons. The entry originates in a study of OX40 agonist ivuxolimab in advanced cancers. Study context: Anti-PD-1, anti-PD-L1 or anti-CTLA-4 therapy given earlier was allowed, and about 38% had some.

Drawing of blood for sampling happened at baseline, at cycle 4 day 1, and at cycle 7 day 1. Overall study findings and caveats: Circulating CD4+ and CD8+ T cells showed clonal expansion by week 6 at 0.1 to 3.0 mg/kg.

The chain uses TRBV10-3 and TRBJ2-3; TRBD1 or TRBD2 may be the D gene (7 bases each). The sequenced sample was CD4+ or CD8+ T cells sorted from blood, obtained in a trial of the OX40 agonist ivuxolimab. The source of this sequence is an adult with an advanced solid tumor such as melanoma, head and neck, liver or kidney cancer. CDR3 in amino acids: CAITKGGGVADTQYF. DNA of the CDR3: TGTGCCATCACCAAGGGAGGGGGCGTAGCAGATACGCAGTATTTT.